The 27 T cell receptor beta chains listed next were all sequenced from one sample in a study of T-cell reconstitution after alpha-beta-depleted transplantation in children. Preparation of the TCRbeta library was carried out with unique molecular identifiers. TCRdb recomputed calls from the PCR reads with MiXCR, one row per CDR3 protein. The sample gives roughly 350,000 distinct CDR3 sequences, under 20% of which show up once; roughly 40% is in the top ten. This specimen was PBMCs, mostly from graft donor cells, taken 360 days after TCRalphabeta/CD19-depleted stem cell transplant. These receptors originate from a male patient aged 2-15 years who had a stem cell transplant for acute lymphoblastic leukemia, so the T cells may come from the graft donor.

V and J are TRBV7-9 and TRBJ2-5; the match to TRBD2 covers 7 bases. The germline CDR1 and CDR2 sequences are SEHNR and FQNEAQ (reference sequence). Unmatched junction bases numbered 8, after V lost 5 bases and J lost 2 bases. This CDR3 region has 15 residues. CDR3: CASSPRLADQETQYF. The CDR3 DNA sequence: TGTGCCAGCAGCCCCCGACTAGCTGATCAAGAGACCCAGTACTTC.

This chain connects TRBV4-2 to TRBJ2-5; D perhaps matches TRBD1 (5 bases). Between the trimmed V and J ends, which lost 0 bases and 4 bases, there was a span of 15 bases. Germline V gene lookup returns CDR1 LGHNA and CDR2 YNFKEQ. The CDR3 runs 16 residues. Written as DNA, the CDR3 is TGTGCCAGCAGCCAAGATCACCAGACAGTCCGAGAGACCCAGTACTTC. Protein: CASSQDHQTVRETQYF.

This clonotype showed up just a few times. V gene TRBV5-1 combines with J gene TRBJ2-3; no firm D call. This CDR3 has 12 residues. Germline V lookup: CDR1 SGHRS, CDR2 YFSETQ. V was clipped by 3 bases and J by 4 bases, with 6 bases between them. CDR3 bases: TGCGCCAGCAGCTCCAGTCCAGATACGCAGTATTTT. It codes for CASSSSPDTQYF.

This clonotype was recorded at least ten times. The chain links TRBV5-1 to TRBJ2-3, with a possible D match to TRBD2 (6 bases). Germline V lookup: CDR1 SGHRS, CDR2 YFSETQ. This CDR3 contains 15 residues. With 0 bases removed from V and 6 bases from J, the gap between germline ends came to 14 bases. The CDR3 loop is CASSLEAGGRDTQYF. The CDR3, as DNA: TGCGCCAGCAGCTTGGAAGCGGGCGGGCGGGATACGCAGTATTTT.

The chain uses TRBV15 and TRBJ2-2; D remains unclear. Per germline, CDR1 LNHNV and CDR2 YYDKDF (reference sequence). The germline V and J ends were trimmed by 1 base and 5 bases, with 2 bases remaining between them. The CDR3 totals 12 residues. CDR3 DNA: TGTGCCACCAGCAGAGTGACCGGGGAGCTGTTTTTT. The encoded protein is CATSRVTGELFF.

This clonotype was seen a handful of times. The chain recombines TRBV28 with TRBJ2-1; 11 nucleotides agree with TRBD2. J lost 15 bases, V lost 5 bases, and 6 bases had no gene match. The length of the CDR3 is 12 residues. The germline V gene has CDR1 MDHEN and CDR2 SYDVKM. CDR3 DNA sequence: TGTGCCAGCAGTACCACTAGCGGGAGACCGTTCTTC. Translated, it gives CASSTTSGRPFF.

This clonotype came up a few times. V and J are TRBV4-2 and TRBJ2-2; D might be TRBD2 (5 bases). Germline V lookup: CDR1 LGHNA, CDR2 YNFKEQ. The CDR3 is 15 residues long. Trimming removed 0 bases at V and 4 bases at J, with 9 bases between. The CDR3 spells CASSQERGSTGELFF. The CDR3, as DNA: TGTGCCAGCAGCCAAGAACGGGGAAGCACCGGGGAGCTGTTTTTT.

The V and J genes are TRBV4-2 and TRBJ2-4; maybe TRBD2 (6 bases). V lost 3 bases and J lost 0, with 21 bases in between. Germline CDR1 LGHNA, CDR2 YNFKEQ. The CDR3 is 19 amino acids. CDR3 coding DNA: TGTGCCAGCAGCCAGTATATCAAGGACGGACTACTAGCCAAAAACATTCAGTACTTC. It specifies CASSQYIKDGLLAKNIQYF.

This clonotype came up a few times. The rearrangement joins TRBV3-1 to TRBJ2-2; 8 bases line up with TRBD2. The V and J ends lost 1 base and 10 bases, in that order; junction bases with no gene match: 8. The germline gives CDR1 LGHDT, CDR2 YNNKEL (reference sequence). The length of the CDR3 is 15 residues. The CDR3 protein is CASSQGTSTREELFF. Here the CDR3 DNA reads TGTGCCAGCAGCCAAGGGACTAGCACCCGTGAGGAGCTGTTTTTT. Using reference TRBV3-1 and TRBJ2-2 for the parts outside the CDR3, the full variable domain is DTAVSQTPKYLVTQMGNDKSIKCEQNLGHDTMYWYKQDSKKFLKIMFSYNNKELIINETVPNRFSPKSPDKAHLNLHINSLELGDSAVYFCASSQGTSTREELFFGEGSRLTVL.

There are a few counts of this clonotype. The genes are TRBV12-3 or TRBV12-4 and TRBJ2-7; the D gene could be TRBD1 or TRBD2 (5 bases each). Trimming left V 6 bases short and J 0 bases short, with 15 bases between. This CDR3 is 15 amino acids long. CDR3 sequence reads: CASRPPGTPSYEQYF. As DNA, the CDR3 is TGTGCCAGCAGGCCTCCGGGGACCCCCTCCTACGAGCAGTACTTC.

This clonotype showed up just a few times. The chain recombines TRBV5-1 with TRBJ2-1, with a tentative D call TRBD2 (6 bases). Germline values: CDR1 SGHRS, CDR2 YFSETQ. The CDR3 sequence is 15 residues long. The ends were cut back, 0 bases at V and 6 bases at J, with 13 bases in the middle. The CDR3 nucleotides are TGCGCCAGCAGCTTGGGTGGACTACCGTTCAATGAGCAGTTCTTC. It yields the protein CASSLGGLPFNEQFF.

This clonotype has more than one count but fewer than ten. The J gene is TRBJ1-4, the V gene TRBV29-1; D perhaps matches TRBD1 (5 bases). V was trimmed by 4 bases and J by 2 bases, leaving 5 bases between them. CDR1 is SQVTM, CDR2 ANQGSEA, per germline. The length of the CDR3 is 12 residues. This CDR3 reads CSVGGTNEKLFF. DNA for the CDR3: TGCAGCGTTGGGGGGACTAATGAAAAACTGTTTTTT.

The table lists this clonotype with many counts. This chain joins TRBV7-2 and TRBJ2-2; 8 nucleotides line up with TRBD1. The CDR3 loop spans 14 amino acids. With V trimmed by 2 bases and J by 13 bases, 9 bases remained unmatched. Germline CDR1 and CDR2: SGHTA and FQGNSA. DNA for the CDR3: TGTGCCAGCAGCTTACCGGAGACAGGGGCGGTGCTGTTTTTT. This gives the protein CASSLPETGAVLFF.

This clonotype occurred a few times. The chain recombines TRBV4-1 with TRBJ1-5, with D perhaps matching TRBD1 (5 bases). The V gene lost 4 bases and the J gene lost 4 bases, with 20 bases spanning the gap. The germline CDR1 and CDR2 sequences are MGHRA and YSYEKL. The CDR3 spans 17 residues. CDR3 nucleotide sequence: TGCGCCAGCAGCCCCCTGCGGGGCAGGTTGGGGAATCAGCCCCAGCATTTT. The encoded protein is CASSPLRGRLGNQPQHF.

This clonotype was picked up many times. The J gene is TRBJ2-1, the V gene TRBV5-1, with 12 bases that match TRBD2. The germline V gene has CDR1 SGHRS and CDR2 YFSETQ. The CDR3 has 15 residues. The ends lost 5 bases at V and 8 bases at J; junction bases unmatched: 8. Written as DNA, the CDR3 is TGCGCCAGCAGTTCTCTAGCGGGAGGGCCTGATGAGCAGTTCTTC. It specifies CASSSLAGGPDEQFF.

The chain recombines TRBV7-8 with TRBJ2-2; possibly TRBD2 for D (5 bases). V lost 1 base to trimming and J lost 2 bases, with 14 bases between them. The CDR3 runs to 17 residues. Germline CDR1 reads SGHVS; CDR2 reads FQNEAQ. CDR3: CASSLVSRAVNTGELFF. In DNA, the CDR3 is TGTGCCAGCAGCTTAGTTTCCAGAGCGGTTAACACCGGGGAGCTGTTTTTT.

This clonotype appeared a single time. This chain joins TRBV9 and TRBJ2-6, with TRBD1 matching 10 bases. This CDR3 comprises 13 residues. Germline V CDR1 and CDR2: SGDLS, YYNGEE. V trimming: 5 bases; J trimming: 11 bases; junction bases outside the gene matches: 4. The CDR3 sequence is CASRGQGFDVLTF. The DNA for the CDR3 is TGTGCCAGCAGGGGACAGGGGTTTGACGTCCTGACTTTC.

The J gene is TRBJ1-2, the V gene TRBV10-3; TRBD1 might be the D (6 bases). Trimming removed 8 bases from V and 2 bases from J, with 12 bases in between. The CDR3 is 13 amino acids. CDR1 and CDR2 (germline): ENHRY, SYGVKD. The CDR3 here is CAIRAQGNYGYTF. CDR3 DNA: TGTGCCATCCGGGCACAGGGAAACTATGGCTACACCTTC.

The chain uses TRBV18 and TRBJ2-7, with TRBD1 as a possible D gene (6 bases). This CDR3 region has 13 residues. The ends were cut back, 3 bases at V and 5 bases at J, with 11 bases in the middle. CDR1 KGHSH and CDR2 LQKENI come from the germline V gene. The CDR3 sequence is CASSPADRNEQYF. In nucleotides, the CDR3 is TGTGCCAGCTCACCTGCTGACAGGAACGAGCAGTACTTC.

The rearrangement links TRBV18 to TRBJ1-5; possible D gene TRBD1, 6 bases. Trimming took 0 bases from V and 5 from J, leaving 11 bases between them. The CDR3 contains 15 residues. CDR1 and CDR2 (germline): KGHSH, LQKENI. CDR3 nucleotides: TGTGCCAGCTCACCACCCCAGGCAGGGGATCAGCCCCAGCATTTT. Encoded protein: CASSPPQAGDQPQHF.

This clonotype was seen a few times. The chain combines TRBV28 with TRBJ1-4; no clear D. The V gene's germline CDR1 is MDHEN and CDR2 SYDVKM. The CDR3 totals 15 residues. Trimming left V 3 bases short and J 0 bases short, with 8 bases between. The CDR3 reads CASSFFQATNEKLFF. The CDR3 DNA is TGTGCCAGCAGTTTTTTCCAAGCAACTAATGAAAAACTGTTTTTT.

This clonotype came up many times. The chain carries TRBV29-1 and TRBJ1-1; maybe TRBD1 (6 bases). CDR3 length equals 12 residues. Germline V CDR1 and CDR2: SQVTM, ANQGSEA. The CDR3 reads CSALTGGTEAFF. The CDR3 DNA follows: TGCAGTGCTCTGACAGGTGGGACTGAAGCTTTCTTT. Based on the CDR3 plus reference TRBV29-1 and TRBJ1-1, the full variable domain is SAVISQKPSRDICQRGTSLTIQCQVDSQVTMMFWYRQQPGQSLTLIATANQGSEATYESGFVIDKFPISRPNLTFSTLTVSNMSPEDSSIYLCSALTGGTEAFFGQGTRLTVV.

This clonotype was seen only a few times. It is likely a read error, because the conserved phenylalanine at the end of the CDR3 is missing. This CDR3 reads CASSQDPLRTSQETQYS. CDR3 DNA sequence: TGTGCCAGCAGCCAAGATCCTCTGCGCACATCTCAAGAGACCCAGTACTCC. The rearrangement uses TRBV4-2 and TRBJ2-5; no firm D call. Germline V gene lookup returns CDR1 LGHNA and CDR2 YNFKEQ. This CDR3 contains 17 residues. V was clipped by 0 bases and J by 2 bases, with 16 bases between them.

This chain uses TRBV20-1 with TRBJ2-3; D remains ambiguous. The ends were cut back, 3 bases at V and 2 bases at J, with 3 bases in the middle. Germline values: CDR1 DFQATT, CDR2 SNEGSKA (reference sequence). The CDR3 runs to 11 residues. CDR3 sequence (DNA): TGCAGTGCTAGGAACACAGATACGCAGTATTTT. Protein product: CSARNTDTQYF.

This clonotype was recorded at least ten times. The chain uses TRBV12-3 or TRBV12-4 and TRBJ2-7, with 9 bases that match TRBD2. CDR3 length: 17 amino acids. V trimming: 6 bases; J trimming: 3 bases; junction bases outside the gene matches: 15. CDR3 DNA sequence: TGTGCCAGCAGCCTTTACTTTTGGACTAGCGCGAACTACGAGCAGTACTTC. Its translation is CASSLYFWTSANYEQYF.

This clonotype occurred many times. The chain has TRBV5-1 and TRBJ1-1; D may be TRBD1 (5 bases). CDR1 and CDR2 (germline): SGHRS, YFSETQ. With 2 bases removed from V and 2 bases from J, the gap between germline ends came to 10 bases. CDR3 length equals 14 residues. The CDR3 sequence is CASSFGQGNTEAFF. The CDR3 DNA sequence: TGCGCCAGCAGCTTTGGGCAGGGAAACACTGAAGCTTTCTTT.

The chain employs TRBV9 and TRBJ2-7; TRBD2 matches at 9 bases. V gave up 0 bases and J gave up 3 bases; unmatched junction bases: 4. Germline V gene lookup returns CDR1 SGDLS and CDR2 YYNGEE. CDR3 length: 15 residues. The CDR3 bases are TGTGCCAGCAGCGTAGATCTTAGCGGGAGCTACGAGCAGTACTTC. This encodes CASSVDLSGSYEQYF. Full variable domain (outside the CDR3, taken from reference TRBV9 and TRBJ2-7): DSGVTQTPKHLITATGQRVTLRCSPRSGDLSVYWYQQSLDQGLQFLIQYYNGEERAKGNILERFSAQQFPDLHSELNLSSLELGDSALYFCASSVDLSGSYEQYFGPGTRLTVT.